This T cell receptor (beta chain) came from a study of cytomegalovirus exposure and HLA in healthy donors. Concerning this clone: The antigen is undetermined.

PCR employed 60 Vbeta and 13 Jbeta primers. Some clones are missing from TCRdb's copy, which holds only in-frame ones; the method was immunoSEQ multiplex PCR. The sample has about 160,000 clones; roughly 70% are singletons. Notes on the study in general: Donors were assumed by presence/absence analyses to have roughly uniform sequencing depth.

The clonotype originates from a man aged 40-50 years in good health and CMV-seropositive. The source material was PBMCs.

The CDR3 loop reads CASSVGLSGNTIYF. As DNA, the CDR3 is TGTGCCAGCAGCGTAGGACTCTCTGGAAACACCATATATTTT. V gene TRBV9 combines with J gene TRBJ1-3; D is undetermined. The CDR3 is 14 amino acids. Germline-derived CDR1 and CDR2 are SGDLS and YYNGEE. V was pared by 0 bases and J by 0 bases, with 4 bases between.